The 10 T cell receptor beta chains reported below all come from one sample, sequenced in a study of blood T cell repertoires in COVID-19. This table comes from immunoSEQ multiplex PCR, and its TCRdb copy is limited to in-frame clones, with some not included. The sample has a few hundred thousand clones; around three quarters are singletons. What was sequenced was peripheral blood. Source of these receptors: a woman between 65 and 79 years old with acute or convalescent COVID-19.

V is TRBV5-1 and J is TRBJ2-1; 9 bases agree with TRBD1. Trimming at V came to 2 bases and at J to 6 bases, leaving 6 bases not matched to a gene. The CDR3 contains 15 residues. The germline CDR1 and CDR2 sequences are SGHRS and YFSETQ. Written as DNA, the CDR3 is TGCGCCAGCAGCTTATCGGGACAGGGTTTCAATGAGCAGTTCTTC. Its translation: CASSLSGQGFNEQFF.

The V gene is TRBV5-5, the J gene TRBJ2-1, with D perhaps matching TRBD2 (6 bases). CDR1 and CDR2 from the germline V gene are SGHKS and YYEKEE (reference sequence). The germline V and J ends were trimmed by 7 bases and 0 bases, with 14 bases remaining between them. The CDR3 has 15 residues. CDR3 DNA: TGTGCCAGCCTGGCTAGCGCTAGCTCCTACAATGAGCAGTTCTTC. As protein: CASLASASSYNEQFF.

The chain carries TRBV4-1 and TRBJ2-3, with TRBD1 matching 7 bases. V trimming: 0 bases; J trimming: 3 bases; junction bases outside the gene matches: 12. Germline V gene data show CDR1 as MGHRA and CDR2 as YSYEKL. The CDR3 length is 18 residues. CDR3 nucleotides: TGCGCCAGCAGCCAAGAATATGGACAGGCCCTCCCTACAGATACGCAGTATTTT. As protein: CASSQEYGQALPTDTQYF.

The J gene is TRBJ1-2, the V gene TRBV5-8, with TRBD1 matching over 7 bases. Per germline, CDR1 SGHTS and CDR2 YDEGEE. The CDR3 consists of 15 residues. Trimming at V came to 4 bases and at J to 3 bases, leaving 9 bases not matched to a gene. As DNA, the CDR3 is TGTGCCAGCAGCACCCCGGACAGGCTCCACTATGGCTACACCTTC. Its protein is CASSTPDRLHYGYTF.

V usage is TRBV9 and J usage is TRBJ2-5; D might be TRBD1 (6 bases). Looked up from germline, CDR1 is SGDLS and CDR2 is YYNGEE. The CDR3 consists of 15 residues. Trimming stripped 0 bases from V and 4 bases from J, with 13 bases between. The CDR3 coding sequence is TGTGCCAGCAGCGTAGCCCCGGGACACGGAGAGACCCAGTACTTC. Amino acids: CASSVAPGHGETQYF.

CDR3 nucleotide sequence: TGTGCCAGCAGTCGGCAGGCATTGCAAGAGACCCAGTACTTC. Residues: CASSRQALQETQYF. This chain uses TRBV6-2 or TRBV6-3 with TRBJ2-5; D remains unclear. Germline V lookup: CDR1 MNHEY, CDR2 SVGEGT. The V end lost 5 bases, the J end lost 2 bases, and 12 bases lay between the germline ends. The CDR3 length is 14 residues.

The gene calls are TRBV5-1 and TRBJ2-5; D is uncertain. The CDR3 is 13 amino acids. Germline V gene sequence: CDR1 SGHRS, CDR2 YFSETQ. Trimming stripped 4 bases from V and 2 bases from J, with 9 bases between. The CDR3 nucleotides are TGCGCCAGCAGCCCGAGCATACAAGAGACCCAGTACTTC. Amino acids: CASSPSIQETQYF.

The chain recombines TRBV11-2 with TRBJ1-1, with 8 bases aligning to TRBD1. The length of the CDR3 is 13 residues. V lost 5 bases to trimming and J lost 8 bases; unmatched junction nucleotides: 7. The germline V gene encodes CDR1 SGHAT and CDR2 FQNNGV. The CDR3 here is CASSVGDRREAFF. CDR3 bases: TGTGCCAGCAGCGTGGGGGACAGGAGGGAAGCTTTCTTT.

J is TRBJ1-5 and V is TRBV5-8; TRBD1 matches 9 bases. The germline V gene has CDR1 SGHTS and CDR2 YDEGEE. The CDR3 extends over 15 amino acids. The junction had 10 bases not matched to a gene; V was cut back by 7 bases and J by 5 bases. CDR3 sequence reads: CASSADRDRDQPQHF. The CDR3 DNA follows: TGTGCCAGCTCCGCCGACCGGGACAGGGATCAGCCCCAGCATTTT.

The V call is TRBV5-4, the J call TRBJ2-7, with TRBD2 identical over 8 bases. Trimming removed 0 bases from V and 7 bases from J; junction bases left unmatched: 6. Germline-derived CDR1 and CDR2 are SGHNT and YYREEE (reference sequence). CDR3 size: 14 residues. The CDR3 bases are TGTGCCAGCAGCTTGGTAGCGGGGACAAGGGAGCAGTACTTC. It specifies CASSLVAGTREQYF.